The 21 T cell receptor beta chains presented below share a single source sample, sequenced in a study of blood T cell repertoires in COVID-19. The data were produced by immunoSEQ multiplex PCR, yet TCRdb's version contains in-frame clones alone and is incomplete. The data contain approximately 100,000 clones, 88% of them seen just once; the ten biggest clones take up roughly 6.5%. Sequencing was performed on peripheral blood. Receptor source: an older woman with acute or convalescent COVID-19.

This chain joins TRBV6-5 and TRBJ2-5; no reliable D call. The CDR3 is made up of 15 amino acids. Germline values: CDR1 MNHEY, CDR2 SVGAGI. V lost 0 bases, J lost 5 bases, and 13 bases lay in between. The CDR3 DNA follows: TGTGCCAGCAGTTACTCGAATCTCAGGTCCGAGACCCAGTACTTC. This encodes CASSYSNLRSETQYF.

The rearrangement links TRBV7-3 to TRBJ1-2, with 10 bases fitting TRBD1. This CDR3 is 16 amino acids long. The V and J ends lost 4 bases and 6 bases, in that order; junction bases with no gene match: 11. CDR1 and CDR2 (germline): SGHTA, FQGTGA. CDR3 sequence (DNA): TGTGCCAGCAGCTCAGGCCCCCGGGACAGGGGCGATGGCTACACCTTC. It codes for CASSSGPRDRGDGYTF.

This chain connects TRBV15 to TRBJ2-7, with 13 bases that match TRBD2. Germline trimming cut 9 bases from V and 12 bases from J; bases unmatched to any gene: 14. Germline CDR1 LNHNV, CDR2 YYDKDF (reference sequence). The CDR3 contains 14 residues. CDR3 amino acids: CATSTRTSGSFVYV. The CDR3 region has the DNA TGTGCCACTTCCACCCGGACTAGCGGGAGTTTTGTGTACGTC.

The chain employs TRBV5-1 and TRBJ2-3, with 9 bases aligning to TRBD2. The junction had 3 bases not matched to a gene; V was cut back by 1 base and J by 3 bases. Germline CDR1 is SGHRS and CDR2 is YFSETQ. There are 15 residues in the CDR3. CDR3 sequence: CASSLSLAGTDTQYF. CDR3 DNA: TGCGCCAGCAGCTTGAGTCTAGCGGGAACAGATACGCAGTATTTT.

This rearrangement joins TRBV7-9 to TRBJ1-1, with D perhaps matching TRBD1 (5 bases). Germline lookup yields CDR1 SEHNR and CDR2 FQNEAQ (reference sequence). This CDR3 comprises 14 residues. V was trimmed by 5 bases and J by 5 bases, leaving 15 bases between them. CDR3 sequence: CASSTDIVGTEAFF. The CDR3 DNA is TGTGCCAGCAGCACGGACATTGTTGGGACTGAAGCTTTCTTT.

This chain uses TRBV3-1 (or the pseudogene TRBV3-2) with TRBJ1-2; D is unresolved. CDR1 is LGHDT, CDR2 YNNKEL, per germline (reference sequence). The CDR3 is 15 amino acids. Trimming stripped 0 bases from V and 3 bases from J, with 11 bases between. In DNA form, the CDR3 reads TGTGCCAGCAGCCAAGAGGTTTCAGGCTACTATGGCTACACCTTC. Encoded protein: CASSQEVSGYYGYTF.

This chain links TRBV28 with TRBJ2-6; 9 nucleotides agree with TRBD2. The germline V gene has CDR1 MDHEN and CDR2 SYDVKM. The CDR3 sequence is 15 residues long. Unmatched junction bases numbered 2, after V lost 8 bases and J lost 0 bases. CDR3 in amino acids: CASRSGSSGANVLTF. The CDR3, as DNA: TGTGCCAGCCGTAGCGGGAGCTCTGGGGCCAACGTCCTGACTTTC.

J is TRBJ1-6 and V is TRBV30; the D gene is possibly TRBD1 (5 bases). Trimming took off 3 bases at V and 7 bases at J, with 22 bases between the two ends. The germline V gene has CDR1 GTSNPN and CDR2 SVGIG (reference sequence). The CDR3 extends over 17 amino acids. The CDR3: CAWRAPGAGLGNSPLHF. The CDR3 nucleotides read TGTGCCTGGAGAGCCCCCGGAGCGGGACTTGGCAATTCACCCCTCCACTTT. Full variable domain (remainder filled in from reference TRBV30 and TRBJ1-6): SQTIHQWPATLVQPVGSPLSLECTVEGTSNPNLYWYRQAAGRGLQLLFYSVGIGQISSEVPQNLSASRPQDRQFILSSKKLLLSDSGFYLCAWRAPGAGLGNSPLHFGNGTRLTVT.

The rearrangement uses TRBV3-1 (or the pseudogene TRBV3-2) and TRBJ1-1; TRBD1 might be the D (5 bases). The CDR3 length is 14 residues. V dropped 7 bases and J dropped 0 bases, with 12 bases sitting between them. Germline loops: CDR1 LGHDT, CDR2 YNNKEL (reference sequence). The CDR3 protein is CASTGQPMNTEAFF. CDR3 DNA: TGTGCCAGCACAGGGCAGCCGATGAACACTGAAGCTTTCTTT.

V gene TRBV19 combines with J gene TRBJ1-1; no definite D call. Trimming removed 4 bases from V and 6 bases from J, with 6 bases in between. The CDR3 length is 11 residues. Per the germline V gene, CDR1 is LNHDA and CDR2 is SQIVND (reference sequence). The CDR3 region is CASSSRAEAFF. The DNA of the CDR3 is TGTGCCAGTAGTAGCCGAGCTGAAGCTTTCTTT.

The chain uses TRBV28 and TRBJ2-7; 9 bases align to TRBD1. The CDR3 is 14 amino acids. The V segment lost 6 bases and the J segment 3 bases; nucleotides outside the gene matches: 6. Germline CDR1 is MDHEN and CDR2 is SYDVKM. CDR3 coding DNA: TGTGCCAGCAGCCAGACAGGGGGGGTCTACGAGCAGTACGTC. Amino acid sequence: CASSQTGGVYEQYV.

The CDR3 sequence: CASSSRRKGDEQFF. The CDR3 DNA follows: TGTGCCAGCAGTTCCAGGAGGAAAGGCGATGAGCAGTTCTTC. This chain links TRBV28 with TRBJ2-1, with D tentatively TRBD2 (5 bases). The germline V and J ends were trimmed by 4 bases and 8 bases, with 15 bases remaining between them. This CDR3 is 14 amino acids long. Germline V CDR1 and CDR2: MDHEN, SYDVKM.

CDR3 DNA sequence: TGTGCCAGCAGTCGGACAGCGGCTGAGCAGTTCTTC. Amino acid sequence: CASSRTAAEQFF. The rearrangement joins TRBV12-3 or TRBV12-4 to TRBJ2-1, with a weak D call TRBD1 (6 bases). V gave up 5 bases and J gave up 9 bases, with 11 bases separating them. The CDR3 has 12 amino acids.

This clone came up a few times. The genes are TRBV5-4 and TRBJ2-1; TRBD2 aligns across 10 bases. The CDR3 totals 17 residues. Per germline, CDR1 SGHNT and CDR2 YYREEE (reference sequence). The J segment lost 0 bases and the V segment lost 0 bases, leaving 3 bases of the junction unmatched. CDR3 in DNA: TGTGCCAGCAGCTTGGATCCTAGCGGGAGCTCCTACAATGAGCAGTTCTTC. Residues: CASSLDPSGSSYNEQFF.

J is TRBJ2-7 and V is TRBV3-1 (or the pseudogene TRBV3-2); 8 bases match TRBD2. V lost 4 bases to trimming and J lost 1 base; unmatched junction nucleotides: 6. CDR3 size: 15 residues. The germline V gene has CDR1 LGHDT and CDR2 YNNKEL (reference sequence). The CDR3 spells CASSLSGSSSYEQYF. As DNA, the CDR3 is TGTGCCAGCAGCCTCAGCGGGAGTTCATCCTACGAGCAGTACTTC.

The chain couples TRBV2 to TRBJ1-1, with 10 bases lining up with TRBD1. V lost 4 bases and J lost 1; bases outside the gene matches: 6. The CDR3 is 16 amino acids. CDR1 is SNHLY, CDR2 FYNNEI, per germline. CDR3 in amino acids: CASSGVGTGANTEAFF. The CDR3 DNA sequence: TGTGCCAGCAGTGGGGTCGGGACAGGGGCGAACACTGAAGCTTTCTTT.

The V and J genes are TRBV5-1 and TRBJ2-3; 10 positions match TRBD2. CDR3 length equals 15 residues. Germline CDR1 and CDR2: SGHRS and YFSETQ. J lost 3 bases, V lost 3 bases, and 4 bases had no gene match. CDR3 in amino acids: CASSSGLAVTDTQYF. CDR3 coding DNA: TGCGCCAGCAGCTCTGGACTAGCGGTTACAGATACGCAGTATTTT.

This chain links TRBV5-4 with TRBJ1-4; TRBD1 might be the D (5 bases). V lost 4 bases, J lost 8 bases, and 12 bases lay in between. Looked up from germline, CDR1 is SGHNT and CDR2 is YYREEE (reference sequence). The CDR3 is made up of 13 amino acids. Written as DNA, the CDR3 is TGTGCCAGCAGCCGGGGGACTACCGAAAAACTGTTTTTT. Translating it yields CASSRGTTEKLFF.

This chain joins TRBV5-4 and TRBJ2-1, with TRBD2 matching 9 bases. J lost 6 bases, V lost 0 bases, and 4 bases had no gene match. The CDR3 runs to 15 residues. Germline CDR1 is SGHNT and CDR2 is YYREEE (reference sequence). In DNA, the CDR3 is TGTGCCAGCAGCTTGGAGGCGGGAGGGCCCAATGAGCAGTTCTTC. Protein: CASSLEAGGPNEQFF.

The gene calls are TRBV19 and TRBJ2-5, with D possibly matching TRBD2 (6 bases). There are 16 residues in the CDR3. CDR1 is LNHDA, CDR2 SQIVND, per germline (reference sequence). V was clipped by 3 bases and J by 5 bases, with 19 bases between them. The CDR3 sequence: CASSIQEGGRGETQYF. In nucleotides, the CDR3 is TGTGCCAGTAGTATCCAAGAAGGAGGGAGAGGGGAGACCCAGTACTTC.

The CDR3 protein is CASSDASGTSGSDEQFF. For the CDR3, the DNA is TGTGCCAGCAGTGACGCCTCCGGGACTAGCGGGAGCGATGAGCAGTTCTTC. The chain carries TRBV25-1 and TRBJ2-1; TRBD2 agrees at 14 bases. V lost 3 bases and J lost 8; bases outside the gene matches: 9. CDR1 and CDR2 from the germline V gene are MGHDK and SYGVNS. The CDR3 contains 17 residues.